This T cell receptor (beta chain) came from a study of T cell responses to AZD1222 COVID-19 vaccine. Whole-study results and caveats: When two AZD1222 doses had been given, Spike-specific TCR breadth and depth rose. Samples come after the peak T cell response, not at day 14.

Produced via immunoSEQ multiplex PCR; TCRdb's table is partial and in-frame only. The sample comprises approximately 100,000 clones, about 88% of which are singletons, and approximately 17% rests with the top ten. V was cut by 5 bases and J by 4 bases, with 8 bases left in between. CDR1 is SGHAT and CDR2 is FQDESV in the germline V gene (reference sequence). This CDR3 region has 13 residues. On this clone itself: What it binds is not known.

The clonotype comes from an adult in good health. The sequenced sample was peripheral blood, obtained on day 0 of AZD1222 vaccination. V and J are TRBV11-1 and TRBJ2-2; D remains unclear. CDR3: CASSTSGTGELFF. In DNA form, the CDR3 reads TGTGCCAGCAGCACCTCGGGCACCGGGGAGCTGTTTTTT.